The entry below describes one TCR beta chain. Trimming left V 1 base short and J 13 bases short, with 10 bases between. Looked up from germline, CDR1 is DFQATT and CDR2 is SNEGSKA (reference sequence). The CDR3 extends over 10 amino acids. The record originates from a study of blood T cell repertoires in COVID-19. Overall study: Collection of acute and convalescent COVID-19 samples took place in the United States, Italy and Spain. PBMCs, B-cell-depleted T cells, or T cells were the source of the cDNA or gDNA that made up the material.

As originally analysed: Reference gene primers were amplified, and this amplification served to estimate nucleated cell counts. TCRdb keeps only in-frame clones here, not all; method: immunoSEQ multiplex PCR. V and J calls plus clone size are reproduced from that table; the DNA served to infer D and trimming. Of around 100,000 clones listed, more than 75% are singletons. The genes are TRBV20-1 and TRBJ1-2; D is undetermined. The sequenced sample consisted of peripheral blood. The sequence was obtained from a woman aged 40 to 55 with acute or convalescent COVID-19. CDR3 amino acids: CSARGGAGTF. Written as DNA, the CDR3 is TGCAGTGCTAGAGGCGGCGCTGGCACCTTC.